This T cell receptor beta chain was obtained from a study of neurological immune-mediated disorders. Notes on the study in general: None of the CDR3 amino acid sequences found in expanded clones was shared across subjects. This suggests that the TCR-beta repertoires were private in all groups.

Trimming at V came to 5 bases and at J to 9 bases, leaving 9 bases not matched to a gene. This CDR3 has 13 amino acids. Germline-derived CDR1 and CDR2 are SNHLY and FYNNEI. Specified time point: longitudinal time-point 1 (baseline). 5'RACE with 10-nucleotide random UMIs produced the cDNA. TCRdb analysed the 5' RACE reads with MiXCR anew, one entry per CDR3 protein. The profile shows 67,000 or so distinct CDR3 sequences, roughly an eighth of them singletons. Only a few counts were recorded for this clonotype. Antigen: not known. Source material: PBMCs. V and J are TRBV2 and TRBJ1-2, with 7 bases that match TRBD1. This receptor was identified in a female donor with HTLV-1-associated myelopathy (HAM/TSP). CDR3 residues: CASSPELRGSYTF. DNA for the CDR3: TGTGCCAGCAGTCCGGAACTCAGGGGGAGCTACACCTTC.